This TCR beta chain originates from a study of T-cell memory formation after mild COVID-19. MiXCR, applied by TCRdb to the 5' RACE reads, yields one record per CDR3 protein. Among fewer than 600,000 distinct CDR3 sequences, about 20% were seen once, and the ten largest hold roughly 8.1%. V lost 4 bases and J 5 bases, leaving 16 bases between the germline ends. This CDR3 is built from 15 residues. Per the germline V gene, CDR1 is SGHAT and CDR2 is FQNNGV. This chain joins TRBV11-2 and TRBJ2-3; D is perhaps TRBD1 (5 bases). The clonotype comes from an adult woman who had mild COVID-19 (a few samples of this study predate the infection). Cell type and time point are not known. Sequenced sample: PBMCs or a T cell subset sorted from them (not recorded which). The CDR3: CASSSAGRARDTQYF. Here the CDR3 DNA reads TGTGCCAGCAGCTCTGCCGGCAGGGCTAGAGATACGCAGTATTTT.